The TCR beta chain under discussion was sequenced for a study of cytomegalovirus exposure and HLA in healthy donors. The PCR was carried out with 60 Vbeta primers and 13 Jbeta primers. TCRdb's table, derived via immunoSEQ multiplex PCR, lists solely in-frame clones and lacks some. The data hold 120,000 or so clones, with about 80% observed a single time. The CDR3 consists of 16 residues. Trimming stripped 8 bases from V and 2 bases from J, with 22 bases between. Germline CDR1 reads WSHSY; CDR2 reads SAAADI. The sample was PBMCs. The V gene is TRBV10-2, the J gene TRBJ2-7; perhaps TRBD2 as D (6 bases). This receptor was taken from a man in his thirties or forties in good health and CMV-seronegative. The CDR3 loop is CASGGISLTFAYEQYF. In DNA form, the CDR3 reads TGCGCCAGCGGGGGGATATCACTGACTTTTGCCTACGAGCAGTACTTC.